These 23 T cell receptor beta chains came from one sample sequenced in a study of T cells after yellow fever vaccination. One entry per CDR3 protein results from TCRdb running MiXCR on the 5' RACE reads. The table records just over 300,000 distinct CDR3 sequences, roughly 3.5% of them present only once. Sequenced here: PBMCs, sampled on the day of the yellow fever booster vaccination. These receptors were collected from a man younger than 35 who received the YFV17D yellow fever vaccine.

The CDR3 is CASSLSTGQGAAEQFF. CDR3 coding DNA: TGTGCCAGCAGCCTTTCAACGGGACAGGGGGCGGCTGAGCAGTTCTTC. V gene TRBV4-2 combines with J gene TRBJ2-1; 12 bases map to TRBD1. Germline CDR1 and CDR2: LGHNA and YNFKEQ. The CDR3 is 16 amino acids. J was trimmed by 9 bases and V by 4 bases; bases with no gene match: 10.

The rearrangement joins TRBV14 to TRBJ1-2, with D perhaps TRBD1 (5 bases). Looked up from germline, CDR1 is SGHDN and CDR2 is FVKESK. The V end was cut by 1 base, the J end by 8 bases, with 14 bases between. This CDR3 contains 14 residues. Here the CDR3 DNA reads TGTGCCAGCAGCCAAGCCCGGGGAGGGGCCGGCTACACCTTC. The encoded protein is CASSQARGGAGYTF.

This clonotype has a handful of counts. The V call is TRBV7-2, the J call TRBJ1-2; 7 bases agree with TRBD1. CDR3 length: 15 residues. Losses at the gene ends were 7 bases for V and 8 bases for J; bases not matched to a gene: 16. Germline CDR1 and CDR2: SGHTA and FQGNSA. CDR3 loop: CASNLLRGTRSGYTF. The CDR3 DNA reads TGTGCCAGCAATCTTCTCAGGGGGACTCGATCCGGCTACACCTTC. Supplemented by reference TRBV7-2 and TRBJ1-2, the full variable domain reads GAGVSQSPSNKVTEKGKDVELRCDPISGHTALYWYRQSLGQGLEFLIYFQGNSAPDKSGLPSDRFSAERTGGSVSTLTIQRTQQEDSAVYLCASNLLRGTRSGYTFGSGTRLTVV.

This clonotype was detected only a few times. The chain links TRBV7-2 to TRBJ2-6; no clear D. The length of the CDR3 is 14 residues. Trimming removed 8 bases from V and 0 bases from J, with 8 bases in between. Germline CDR1 SGHTA, CDR2 FQGNSA. This chain's CDR3 is CASLPISGANVLTF. The CDR3 region has the DNA TGTGCCAGCCTCCCAATCTCTGGGGCCAACGTCCTGACTTTC. Full variable domain (missing parts from reference TRBV7-2 and TRBJ2-6): GAGVSQSPSNKVTEKGKDVELRCDPISGHTALYWYRQSLGQGLEFLIYFQGNSAPDKSGLPSDRFSAERTGGSVSTLTIQRTQQEDSAVYLCASLPISGANVLTFGAGSRLTVL.

The table lists this clonotype with a few counts. V usage is TRBV19 and J usage is TRBJ1-1; D perhaps matches TRBD1 (5 bases). CDR3 length: 11 residues. Germline CDR1 is LNHDA and CDR2 is SQIVND (reference sequence). Deletions cut 5 bases from V and 8 bases from J, with 9 bases between. In DNA form, the CDR3 reads TGTGCCAGTAGTCCGGGGGTAGAAGCTTTCTTT. Its protein product is CASSPGVEAFF.

Points on this clonotype: One base away lies a much larger clone, so this may be a sequencing read error. Here the CDR3 DNA reads TGTGCCATCAGTGAGATCGTAAGCTCAGATACGCAGTATTTT. Protein sequence: CAISEIVSSDTQYF. The chain has TRBV10-3 and TRBJ2-3; D remains ambiguous. The germline CDR1 and CDR2 sequences are ENHRY and SYGVKD. CDR3 length: 14 residues. V shed 2 bases and J shed 4 bases, with 10 bases lying between them.

This clonotype has at least ten counts. The chain recombines TRBV7-2 with TRBJ2-3; D may be TRBD1 or TRBD2 (5 bases each). The CDR3 runs 15 residues. In germline, CDR1 is SGHTA, CDR2 FQGNSA. The V end was cut by 2 bases, the J end by 0 bases, with 9 bases between. The CDR3 is CASSLSRGSTDTQYF. DNA of the CDR3: TGTGCCAGCAGCTTATCGAGGGGCAGCACAGATACGCAGTATTTT. Complete variable domain (other parts from reference TRBV7-2 and TRBJ2-3): GAGVSQSPSNKVTEKGKDVELRCDPISGHTALYWYRQSLGQGLEFLIYFQGNSAPDKSGLPSDRFSAERTGGSVSTLTIQRTQQEDSAVYLCASSLSRGSTDTQYFGPGTRLTVL.

The gene calls are TRBV6-2 or TRBV6-3 and TRBJ2-7; perhaps TRBD1 as D (5 bases). Trimming cost V 6 bases and J 0 bases, with 12 bases left between them. The CDR3 is 14 amino acids. Germline V gives CDR1 MNHEY, CDR2 SVGEGT. The CDR3, as DNA: TGTGCCAGCAGCTTCGGACAAAGCTCCTACGAGCAGTACGTC. Translated, it gives CASSFGQSSYEQYV.

Ten or more counts support this clonotype. The chain carries TRBV7-9 and TRBJ2-5; D is undetermined. The CDR3 is 16 residues long. V dropped 2 bases and J dropped 0 bases, with 13 bases sitting between them. Germline CDR1 and CDR2: SEHNR and FQNEAQ (reference sequence). The CDR3, as DNA: TGTGCCAGCAGCTTAATTGGCGCACTGTACCAAGAGACCCAGTACTTC. Its translation is CASSLIGALYQETQYF. The complete variable domain, with remaining parts taken from reference TRBV7-9 and TRBJ2-5, reads DTGVSQNPRHKITKRGQNVTFRCDPISEHNRLYWYRQTLGQGPEFLTYFQNEAQLEKSRLLSDRFSAERPKGSFSTLEIQRTEQGDSAMYLCASSLIGALYQETQYFGPGTRLLVL.

This clonotype was seen ten or more times. The rearrangement links TRBV7-8 to TRBJ2-1, with 8 positions matching TRBD1. This CDR3 comprises 14 residues. V was clipped by 6 bases and J by 3 bases; unmatched bases: 4. Germline lookup yields CDR1 SGHVS and CDR2 FQNEAQ. This CDR3 is CASSSTGGYNEQFF. The CDR3 bases are TGTGCCAGCAGTTCTACAGGGGGCTACAATGAGCAGTTCTTC.

This clonotype was observed at least ten times. The J gene is TRBJ1-1, the V gene TRBV7-2; possible D gene TRBD1, 6 bases. The V end was cut by 1 base, the J end by 3 bases, with 12 bases between. The CDR3 spans 15 residues. Germline loops: CDR1 SGHTA, CDR2 FQGNSA. The CDR3 loop reads CASSLDGGGDTEAFF. The CDR3 bases are TGTGCCAGCAGCTTAGATGGAGGGGGGGACACTGAAGCTTTCTTT. The whole variable domain, remainder taken from reference TRBV7-2 and TRBJ1-1, is GAGVSQSPSNKVTEKGKDVELRCDPISGHTALYWYRQSLGQGLEFLIYFQGNSAPDKSGLPSDRFSAERTGGSVSTLTIQRTQQEDSAVYLCASSLDGGGDTEAFFGQGTRLTVV.

This chain connects TRBV20-1 to TRBJ2-7, with D possibly matching TRBD2 (5 bases). CDR1 DFQATT and CDR2 SNEGSKA come from the germline V gene (reference sequence). The length of the CDR3 is 13 residues. Trimming removed 2 bases at V and 3 bases at J, with 11 bases between. CDR3 residues: CSARSTGNYEQYF. DNA for the CDR3: TGCAGTGCTAGATCGACGGGAAACTACGAGCAGTACTTC.

The chain joins TRBV29-1 to TRBJ1-2; perhaps TRBD1 as D (5 bases). Germline-derived CDR1 and CDR2 are SQVTM and ANQGSEA. Trimming removed 8 bases from V and 5 bases from J, with 15 bases in between. This CDR3 region has 12 residues. The CDR3 region is CSSRGGEYGYTF. The CDR3 bases are TGCAGCTCCCGGGGGGGGGAATATGGCTACACCTTC. The whole variable domain, filled in from reference TRBV29-1 and TRBJ1-2, reads SAVISQKPSRDICQRGTSLTIQCQVDSQVTMMFWYRQQPGQSLTLIATANQGSEATYESGFVIDKFPISRPNLTFSTLTVSNMSPEDSSIYLCSSRGGEYGYTFGSGTRLTVV.

This clonotype was counted a few times. The gene calls are TRBV6-5 and TRBJ1-6; no clear D. V was clipped by 6 bases and J by 7 bases, with 10 bases between them. CDR1 and CDR2 (germline): MNHEY, SVGAGI. The CDR3 extends over 13 amino acids. CDR3 sequence (DNA): TGTGCCAGCAGAGGTACGGGGAATTCACCCCTCCACTTT. Translated: CASRGTGNSPLHF.

This clonotype turned up a few times. The V gene is TRBV5-5, the J gene TRBJ1-3; 7 nucleotides align to TRBD1. J lost 4 bases, V lost 2 bases, and 3 bases had no gene match. The CDR3 extends over 14 amino acids. Germline V gene data show CDR1 as SGHKS and CDR2 as YYEKEE (reference sequence). CDR3 sequence reads: CASSLQGNGNTIYF. CDR3 nucleotide sequence: TGTGCCAGCAGCTTACAGGGGAACGGAAACACCATATATTTT.

In its sample, this clonotype was seen once. The rearrangement links TRBV5-5 to TRBJ2-7; possibly TRBD2 for D (5 bases). The ends were cut back, 0 bases at V and 0 bases at J, with 10 bases in the middle. This CDR3 is built from 15 residues. Germline-derived CDR1 and CDR2 are SGHKS and YYEKEE (reference sequence). For the CDR3, the DNA is TGTGCCAGCAGCTTGGGGTTTGGGAGCTCCTACGAGCAGTACGTC. Amino acids: CASSLGFGSSYEQYV.

This clonotype has at least ten counts. The rearrangement uses TRBV24-1 and TRBJ2-3, with D hard to call. CDR3 size: 12 residues. Looked up from germline, CDR1 is KGHDR and CDR2 is SFDVKD. V was clipped by 3 bases and J by 8 bases, with 8 bases between them. In DNA, the CDR3 is TGTGCCACCAGTGATCAAGGGCTTACGCAGTATTTT. Protein product: CATSDQGLTQYF.

This clonotype was recorded a few times. The chain uses TRBV4-1 and TRBJ1-2; the D gene is possibly TRBD1 (6 bases). The CDR3 has 15 amino acids. Germline V gives CDR1 MGHRA, CDR2 YSYEKL. V shed 1 base and J shed 4 bases, with 13 bases lying between them. CDR3 DNA: TGCGCCAGCAGCCAAGCGGACAGTATTGGCTATGGCTACACCTTC. Its protein product is CASSQADSIGYGYTF.

This clonotype was seen ten or more times. This chain connects TRBV24-1 to TRBJ2-1; 8 bases are a match to TRBD1. With V trimmed by 3 bases and J by 6 bases, 12 bases remained unmatched. The CDR3 loop spans 17 amino acids. Germline CDR1 is KGHDR and CDR2 is SFDVKD. Written as DNA, the CDR3 is TGTGCCACCAGTGATCCTAGGACAGGGAAATCGGTCAATGAGCAGTTCTTC. Translated: CATSDPRTGKSVNEQFF.

This clonotype has only a few counts. The V gene is TRBV12-3 or TRBV12-4, the J gene TRBJ2-3; 8 nucleotides line up with TRBD1. The CDR3 is 15 amino acids. Trimming removed 3 bases from V and 3 bases from J; junction bases left unmatched: 5. DNA for the CDR3: TGTGCCAGCAGTTTGAGTCAGGGGGCAACAGATACGCAGTATTTT. This gives the protein CASSLSQGATDTQYF.

At least ten counts were recorded for this clonotype. The rearrangement links TRBV7-3 to TRBJ2-3; tentatively, D is TRBD1 or TRBD2 (6 bases each). The CDR3 covers 11 residues. The germline V and J ends were trimmed by 4 bases and 9 bases, with 8 bases remaining between them. From germline, CDR1 is SGHTA and CDR2 FQGTGA. CDR3 nucleotide sequence: TGTGCCAGCAGCTCGGGGGCCACGCAGTATTTT. Its protein is CASSSGATQYF.

This clonotype occurred many times. The chain employs TRBV12-3 or TRBV12-4 and TRBJ2-2; 8 bases align to TRBD1. Germline trimming cut 5 bases from V and 4 bases from J; bases unmatched to any gene: 6. This CDR3 comprises 15 residues. This CDR3 is CASSTMTGVTGELFF. Here the CDR3 DNA reads TGTGCCAGCAGTACCATGACAGGGGTCACCGGGGAGCTGTTTTTT.

The table lists this clonotype with many counts. Written as DNA, the CDR3 is TGTGCCAGCAGGTCAGCGGGGGCCTCCTACAATGAGCAGTTCTTC. The encoded protein is CASRSAGASYNEQFF. The V call is TRBV7-2, the J call TRBJ2-1; 8 positions match TRBD2. Trimming took 6 bases from V and 0 from J; bases not matched to a gene: 4. Germline values: CDR1 SGHTA, CDR2 FQGNSA. The CDR3 has 15 residues. Looking up the rest from reference TRBV7-2 and TRBJ2-1 gives the full variable domain: GAGVSQSPSNKVTEKGKDVELRCDPISGHTALYWYRQSLGQGLEFLIYFQGNSAPDKSGLPSDRFSAERTGGSVSTLTIQRTQQEDSAVYLCASRSAGASYNEQFFGPGTRLTVL.